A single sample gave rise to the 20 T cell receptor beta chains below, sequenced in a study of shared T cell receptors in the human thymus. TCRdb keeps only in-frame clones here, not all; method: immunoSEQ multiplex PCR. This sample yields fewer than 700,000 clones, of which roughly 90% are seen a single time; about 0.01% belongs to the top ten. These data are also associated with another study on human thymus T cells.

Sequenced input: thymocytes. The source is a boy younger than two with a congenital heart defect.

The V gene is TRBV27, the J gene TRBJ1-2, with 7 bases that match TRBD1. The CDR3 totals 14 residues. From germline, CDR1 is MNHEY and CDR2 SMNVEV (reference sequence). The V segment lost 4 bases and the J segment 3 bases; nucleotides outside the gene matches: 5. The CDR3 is CASSSPTGDYGYTF. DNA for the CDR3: TGTGCCAGCAGTTCGCCTACAGGGGACTATGGCTACACCTTC.

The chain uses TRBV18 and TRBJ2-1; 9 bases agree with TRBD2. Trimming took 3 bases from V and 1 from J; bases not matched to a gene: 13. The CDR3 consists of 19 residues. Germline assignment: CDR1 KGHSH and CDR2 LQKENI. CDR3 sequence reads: CASSPQGGRAAGSYNEQFF. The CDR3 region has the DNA TGTGCCAGCTCACCCCAGGGCGGGAGGGCAGCAGGGTCCTACAATGAGCAGTTCTTC.

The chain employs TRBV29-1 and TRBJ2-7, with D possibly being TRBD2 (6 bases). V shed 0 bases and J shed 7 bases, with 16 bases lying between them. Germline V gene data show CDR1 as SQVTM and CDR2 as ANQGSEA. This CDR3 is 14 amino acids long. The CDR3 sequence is CSVEEGRGREEQYF. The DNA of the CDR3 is TGCAGCGTTGAAGAAGGACGGGGCCGGGAGGAGCAGTACTTC.

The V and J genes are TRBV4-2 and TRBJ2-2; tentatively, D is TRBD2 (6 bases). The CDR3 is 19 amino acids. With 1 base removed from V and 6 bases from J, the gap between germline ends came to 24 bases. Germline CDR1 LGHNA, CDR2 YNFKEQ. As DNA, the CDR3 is TGTGCCAGCAGCCAAGTGGGGGGTTGGGAAGTCGGGGTGGCCGGGGAGCTGTTTTTT. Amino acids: CASSQVGGWEVGVAGELFF.

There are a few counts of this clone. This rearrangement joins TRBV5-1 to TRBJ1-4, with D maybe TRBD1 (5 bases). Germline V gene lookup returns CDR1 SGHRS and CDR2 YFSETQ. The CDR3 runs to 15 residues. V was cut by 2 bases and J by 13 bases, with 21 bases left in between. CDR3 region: CASSFGAKGHSGLFF. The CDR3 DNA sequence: TGCGCCAGCAGCTTTGGGGCCAAAGGACATTCCGGACTGTTTTTT.

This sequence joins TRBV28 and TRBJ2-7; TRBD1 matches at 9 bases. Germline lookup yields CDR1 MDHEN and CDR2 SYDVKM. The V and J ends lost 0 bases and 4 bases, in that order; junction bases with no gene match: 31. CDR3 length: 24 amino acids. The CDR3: CASSLCNRGLSLGATDGSKYEQYF. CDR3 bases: TGTGCCAGCAGTTTATGCAACAGGGGGCTTAGTTTGGGGGCTACTGATGGGTCAAAATACGAGCAGTACTTC.

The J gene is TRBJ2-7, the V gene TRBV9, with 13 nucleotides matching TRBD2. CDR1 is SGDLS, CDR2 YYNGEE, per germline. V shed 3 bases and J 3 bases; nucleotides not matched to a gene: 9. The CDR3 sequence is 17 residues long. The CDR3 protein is CASSAGTSGDTFYEQYF. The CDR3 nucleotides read TGTGCCAGCAGCGCCGGGACTAGCGGGGACACCTTCTACGAGCAGTACTTC.

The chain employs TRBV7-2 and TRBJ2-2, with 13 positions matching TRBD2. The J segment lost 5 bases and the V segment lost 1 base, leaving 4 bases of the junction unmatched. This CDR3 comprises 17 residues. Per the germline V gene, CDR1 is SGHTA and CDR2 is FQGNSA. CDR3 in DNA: TGTGCCAGCAGCTTAGTTACTAGCGGGAGGGGGACCGGGGAGCTGTTTTTT. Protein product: CASSLVTSGRGTGELFF.

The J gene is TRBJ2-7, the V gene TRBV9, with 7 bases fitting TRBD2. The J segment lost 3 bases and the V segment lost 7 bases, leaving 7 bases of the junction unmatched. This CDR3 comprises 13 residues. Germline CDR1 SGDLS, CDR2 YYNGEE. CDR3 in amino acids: CASGRDPLYEQYF. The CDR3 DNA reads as TGTGCCAGCGGGAGGGACCCCCTCTACGAGCAGTACTTC.

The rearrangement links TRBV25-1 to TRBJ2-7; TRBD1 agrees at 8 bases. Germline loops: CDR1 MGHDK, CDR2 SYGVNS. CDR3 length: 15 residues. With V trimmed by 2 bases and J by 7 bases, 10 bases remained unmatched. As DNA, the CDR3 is TGTGCCAGCAGTGAAGGTAACAGGGGGGAAAGGGAGCAGTACTTC. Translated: CASSEGNRGEREQYF.

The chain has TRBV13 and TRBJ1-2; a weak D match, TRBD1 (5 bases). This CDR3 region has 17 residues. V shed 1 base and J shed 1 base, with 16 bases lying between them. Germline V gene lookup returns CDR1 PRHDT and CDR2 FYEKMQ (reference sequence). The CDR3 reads CASSLERWGERNYGYTF. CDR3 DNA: TGTGCCAGCAGCTTAGAGAGGTGGGGGGAACGTAACTATGGCTACACCTTC.

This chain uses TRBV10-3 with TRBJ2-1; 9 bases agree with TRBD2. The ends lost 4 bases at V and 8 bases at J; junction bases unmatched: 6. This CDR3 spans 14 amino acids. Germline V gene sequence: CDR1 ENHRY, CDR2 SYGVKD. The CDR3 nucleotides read TGTGCCATCAGTGGGACTAGCGTGGGGCATGAGCAGTTCTTC. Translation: CAISGTSVGHEQFF.

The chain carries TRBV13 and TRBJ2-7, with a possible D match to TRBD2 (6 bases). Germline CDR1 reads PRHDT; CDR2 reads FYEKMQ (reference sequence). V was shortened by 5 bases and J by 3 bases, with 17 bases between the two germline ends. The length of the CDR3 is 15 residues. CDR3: CASSPGGSLIYEQYF. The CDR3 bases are TGTGCCAGCAGCCCAGGAGGGAGTCTAATCTACGAGCAGTACTTC.

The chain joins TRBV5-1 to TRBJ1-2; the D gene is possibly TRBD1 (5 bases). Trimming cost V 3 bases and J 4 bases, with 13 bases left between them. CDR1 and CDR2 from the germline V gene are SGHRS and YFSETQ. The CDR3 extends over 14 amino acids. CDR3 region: CASSWRAGPYGYTF. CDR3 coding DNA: TGCGCCAGCAGCTGGCGTGCGGGGCCCTATGGCTACACCTTC.

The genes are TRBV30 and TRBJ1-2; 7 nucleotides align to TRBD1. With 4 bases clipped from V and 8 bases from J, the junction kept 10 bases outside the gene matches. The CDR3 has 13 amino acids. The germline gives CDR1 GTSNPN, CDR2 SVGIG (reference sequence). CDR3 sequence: CAWKTGTAIGYTF. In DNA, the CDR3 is TGTGCCTGGAAGACCGGGACAGCAATCGGCTACACCTTC.

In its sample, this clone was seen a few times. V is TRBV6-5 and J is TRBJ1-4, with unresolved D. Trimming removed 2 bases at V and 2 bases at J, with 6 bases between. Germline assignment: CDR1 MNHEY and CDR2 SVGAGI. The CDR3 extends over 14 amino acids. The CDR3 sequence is CASSYTGTNEKLFF. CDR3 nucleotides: TGTGCCAGCAGTTACACCGGGACTAATGAAAAACTGTTTTTT.

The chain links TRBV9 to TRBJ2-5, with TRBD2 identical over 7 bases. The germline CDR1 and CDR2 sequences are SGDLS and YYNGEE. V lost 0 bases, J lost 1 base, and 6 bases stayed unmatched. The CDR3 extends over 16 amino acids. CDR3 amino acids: CASSVGLAGTQETQYF. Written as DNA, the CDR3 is TGTGCCAGCAGCGTAGGACTAGCAGGCACCCAAGAGACCCAGTACTTC.

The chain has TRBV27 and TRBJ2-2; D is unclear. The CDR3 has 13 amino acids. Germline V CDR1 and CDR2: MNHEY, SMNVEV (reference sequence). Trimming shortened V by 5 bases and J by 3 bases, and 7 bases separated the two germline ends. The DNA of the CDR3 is TGTGCCAGCAGTCCTCGGTACACCGGGGAGCTGTTTTTT. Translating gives CASSPRYTGELFF.

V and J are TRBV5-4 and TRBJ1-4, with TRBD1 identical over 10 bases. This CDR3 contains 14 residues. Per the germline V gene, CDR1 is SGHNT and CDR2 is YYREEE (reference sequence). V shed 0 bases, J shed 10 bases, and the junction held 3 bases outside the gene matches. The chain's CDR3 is CASSLGDRGAKLFF. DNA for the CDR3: TGTGCCAGCAGCTTGGGGGACAGGGGCGCAAAACTGTTTTTT.

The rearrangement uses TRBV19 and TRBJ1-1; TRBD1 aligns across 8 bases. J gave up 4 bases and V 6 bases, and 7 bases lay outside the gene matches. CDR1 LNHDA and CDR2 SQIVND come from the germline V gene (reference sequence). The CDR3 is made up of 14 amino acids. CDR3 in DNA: TGTGCCAGTAGCCCTTCGACAGGGGCCACTGAAGCTTTCTTT. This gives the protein CASSPSTGATEAFF.